This T cell receptor beta chain came from a study of blood T cell repertoires in COVID-19. Authors' data handling: Quantification of nucleated cells was approximated via reference gene primer amplification. Sequenced by immunoSEQ multiplex PCR; TCRdb stores in-frame clones only, minus some. V, J and clone size are taken as reported in that table, and D and trimming were inferred from the DNA itself. The top ten clones hold less than 9.5% of a sample with some 34,000 clones, approximately 85% of them seen once. The germline V gene encodes CDR1 MNHEY and CDR2 SMNVEV (reference sequence). The CDR3 consists of 15 residues. V lost 2 bases and J lost 1, with 10 bases in between.

The chain employs TRBV27 and TRBJ2-3; D perhaps matches TRBD2 (5 bases). The sequenced material came from peripheral blood. The TCR was taken from a human donor in a cohort sampled during active COVID-19. The CDR3: CASSLKGVRTDTQYF. Here the CDR3 DNA reads TGTGCCAGCAGTTTAAAGGGAGTTCGCACAGATACGCAGTATTTT.